This TCR beta chain was retrieved from a study of blood T cells in healthy people across ages. Study results and caveats: It was the long-lived donors that had more naive CD4+ cells and higher diversity than aged donors. CMV infection status of these donors was not known. Unsorted PBMCs ruled out conclusive naive versus antigen-experienced comparison.

CDR3 length equals 13 residues. Germline V gives CDR1 SGHAT, CDR2 FQNNGV. Trimming took 5 bases from V and 4 from J, leaving 12 bases between them. In the case of this clonotype: The antigen is unknown.

Together with a sample-barcoded 5' primer, a J-beta primer mix was included in a second PCR lasting about 6 to 12 cycles. Every sample gave at least 3 million paired-end reads containing CDR3. TCRdb re-called the 5' RACE reads through MiXCR, storing one row per CDR3 protein. The sample holds 750,000 to 950,000 distinct CDR3 sequences, about 53% seen once. The chain joins TRBV11-2 to TRBJ2-7; D is unclear. This TCR was recovered from a man older than 75 in good health. Sequenced sample: blood. CDR3 coding DNA: TGTGCCAGCAGCCAGATAACCGGGTACGAGCAGTACTTC. Protein sequence: CASSQITGYEQYF. The whole variable domain, filled in from reference TRBV11-2 and TRBJ2-7, reads EAGVAQSPRYKIIEKRQSVAFWCNPISGHATLYWYQQILGQGPKLLIQFQNNGVVDDSQLPKDRFSAERLKGVDSTLKIQPAKLEDSAVYLCASSQITGYEQYFGPGTRLTVT.